Below are 17 T cell receptor beta chains sequenced from a single sample in a study of T cell repertoires in cytomegalovirus infection. Their antigen targets remain unknown. Each CDR3 protein gets one entry after TCRdb re-called the reads with MiXCR. Altogether 900,000 to 950,000 distinct CDR3 sequences are present, approximately 30% being singletons, with the ten largest covering around 15%. Here the sequenced sample was cultured CD8+ T cells from PBMCs, taken from culture after CMV antigen stimulation. These receptors all come from a human donor in good health (CMV status not recorded). Some clones in this sample may be carry-over from other donors' samples.

DNA of the CDR3: TGTGCCAGCAGGTTTATTCAGGGGGCTGAAGCTTTCTTT. Translating gives CASRFIQGAEAFF. The J gene is TRBJ1-1, the V gene TRBV5-6, with 7 bases identical to TRBD1. Germline trimming cut 5 bases from V and 6 bases from J; bases unmatched to any gene: 7. The CDR3 has 13 residues. Germline-derived CDR1 and CDR2 are SGHDT and YYEEEE.

V and J are TRBV6-1 and TRBJ2-1, with 9 nucleotides matching TRBD1. V was pared by 3 bases and J by 5 bases, with 11 bases of the junction left unmatched. The germline gives CDR1 MNHNS, CDR2 SASEGT. The CDR3 has 17 residues. The CDR3 DNA reads TGTGCCAGCAGTGACCCCGGGTGGGACAGGGACGACAATGAGCAGTTCTTC. Protein product: CASSDPGWDRDDNEQFF.

This clonotype was seen a few times. The chain employs TRBV5-1 and TRBJ1-1; D is possibly TRBD1 (5 bases). V was cut by 4 bases and J by 4 bases, with 14 bases left in between. The V gene's germline CDR1 is SGHRS and CDR2 YFSETQ. This CDR3 has 14 residues. CDR3 sequence: CASSAQGRVTEAFF. CDR3 DNA sequence: TGCGCCAGCAGCGCCCAGGGTAGAGTCACTGAAGCTTTCTTT.

A few counts support this clonotype. The chain employs TRBV18 and TRBJ2-5, with D possibly TRBD2 on 8 matching bases. Trimming took 4 bases from V and 0 from J, leaving 24 bases between them. Germline-derived CDR1 and CDR2 are KGHSH and LQKENI. The CDR3 length is 19 residues. The CDR3 DNA sequence: TGTGCCAGCTCACTCCGGGACAGCTCACTAGCGGCGTACCAAGAGACCCAGTACTTC. It is translated as CASSLRDSSLAAYQETQYF.

J is TRBJ2-5 and V is TRBV29-1; D is perhaps TRBD1 (6 bases). Trimming pared 5 bases from V and 5 bases from J, leaving 15 bases between. The CDR3 is made up of 13 amino acids. The germline CDR1 and CDR2 sequences are SQVTM and ANQGSEA. This CDR3 reads CSVTGRLGETQYF. As DNA, the CDR3 is TGCAGCGTTACAGGGCGGCTTGGGGAGACCCAGTACTTC.

The chain combines TRBV29-1 with TRBJ2-5, with 9 positions matching TRBD2. This CDR3 contains 14 residues. Germline V gene data show CDR1 as SQVTM and CDR2 as ANQGSEA. Trimming removed 4 bases from V and 2 bases from J; junction bases left unmatched: 5. CDR3 bases: TGCAGCGTTGGTGCGGGGGGGGGTCAAGAGACCCAGTACTTC. It codes for CSVGAGGGQETQYF. Together with reference TRBV29-1 and TRBJ2-5, the CDR3 gives the full variable domain: SAVISQKPSRDICQRGTSLTIQCQVDSQVTMMFWYRQQPGQSLTLIATANQGSEATYESGFVIDKFPISRPNLTFSTLTVSNMSPEDSSIYLCSVGAGGGQETQYFGPGTRLLVL.

The V and J genes are TRBV4-1 and TRBJ1-5; D possibly corresponds to TRBD1 (5 bases). Trimming removed 4 bases from V and 1 base from J, with 11 bases in between. Germline V lookup: CDR1 MGHRA, CDR2 YSYEKL. CDR3 length equals 15 residues. CDR3 bases: TGCGCCAGCAGCCCTACCAGGGCCAGCAATCAGCCCCAGCATTTT. As protein: CASSPTRASNQPQHF.

The chain joins TRBV12-3 or TRBV12-4 to TRBJ1-3; D unresolved. The CDR3 totals 14 residues. V dropped 4 bases and J dropped 0 bases, with 7 bases sitting between them. In DNA form, the CDR3 reads TGTGCCAGCAGTTCCCCAGACTCTGGAAACACCATATATTTT. Translation gives CASSSPDSGNTIYF.

This clonotype was detected ten times or more. This chain links TRBV7-8 with TRBJ1-5; D call uncertain. Trimming stripped 8 bases from V and 0 bases from J, with 5 bases between. Germline assignment: CDR1 SGHVS and CDR2 FQNEAQ. The CDR3 covers 12 residues. In nucleotides, the CDR3 is TGTGCCAGCGGATCTAGCAATCAGCCCCAGCATTTT. As protein: CASGSSNQPQHF.

This clonotype has only a few counts. This rearrangement joins TRBV11-1 to TRBJ2-7; D possibly corresponds to TRBD1 (5 bases). Germline V gene sequence: CDR1 SGHAT, CDR2 FQDESV (reference sequence). This CDR3 has 16 residues. Trimming stripped 6 bases from V and 2 bases from J, with 20 bases between. The CDR3 DNA follows: TGTGCCAGCAGTTCAAACGGACATCTTAACCCCTACGAGCAGTACTTC. Translation: CASSSNGHLNPYEQYF.

The rearrangement uses TRBV6-1 and TRBJ2-3, with D possibly matching TRBD2 (5 bases). This CDR3 is 16 amino acids long. With 0 bases removed from V and 3 bases from J, the gap between germline ends came to 13 bases. From germline, CDR1 is MNHNS and CDR2 SASEGT. DNA for the CDR3: TGTGCCAGCAGTGAAGCGCAAGGGAGATGGACAGATACGCAGTATTTT. It encodes CASSEAQGRWTDTQYF.

This clonotype was seen more than once but under ten times. This chain connects TRBV27 to TRBJ2-2; possible D gene TRBD2, 6 bases. The V gene's germline CDR1 is MNHEY and CDR2 SMNVEV (reference sequence). This CDR3 is 13 amino acids long. The germline V and J ends were trimmed by 8 bases and 6 bases, with 13 bases remaining between them. CDR3 sequence: CASLADYPGELFF. In DNA form, the CDR3 reads TGTGCCAGCCTTGCGGACTATCCCGGGGAGCTGTTTTTT.

About this clonotype: Germline is not matched at one junction end, which may reflect a read error. V usage is TRBV7-8 and J usage is TRBJ2-3; TRBD2 matches at 8 bases. The CDR3 spans 17 residues. Germline V CDR1 and CDR2: SGHVS, FQNEAQ. In DNA, the CDR3 is TGTGCGAGCAGCTTACGTCCCAGGCGGGGGGTCACAGATACGCAGTATTTT. Amino acid sequence: CASSLRPRRGVTDTQYF.

The rearrangement joins TRBV20-1 to TRBJ2-1; D is unclear. Germline CDR1 DFQATT, CDR2 SNEGSKA (reference sequence). The CDR3 covers 14 residues. V lost 3 bases, J lost 6 bases, and 15 bases lay in between. The CDR3 coding sequence is TGCAGTGCTAGGTCATCCGTAAGGGCCAATGAGCAGTTCTTC. It translates to CSARSSVRANEQFF.

Notes on this clonotype: A much larger clone lies one base from this, so it may be a read error. The DNA for the CDR3 is TGCACCAGCAGCTTGTACGGCAGGGTTAACTATGGCTACACCTTC. Translating it yields CTSSLYGRVNYGYTF. The V and J genes are TRBV5-1 and TRBJ1-2; D might be TRBD1 (5 bases). There are 15 residues in the CDR3. Germline V CDR1 and CDR2: SGHRS, YFSETQ.

V usage is TRBV7-4 and J usage is TRBJ1-1; 7 nucleotides line up with TRBD1. Trimming took 2 bases from V and 0 from J; bases not matched to a gene: 3. Germline CDR1 SGHVT, CDR2 SQSDAQ. CDR3 length: 15 residues. DNA for the CDR3: TGTGCCAGCAGCTTAAAGGGGGCCGTGAACACTGAAGCTTTCTTT. Amino acids: CASSLKGAVNTEAFF.

The chain couples TRBV27 to TRBJ2-1; unclear D gene. Trimming left V 2 bases short and J 5 bases short, with 10 bases between. The length of the CDR3 is 14 residues. CDR1 MNHEY and CDR2 SMNVEV come from the germline V gene (reference sequence). The DNA of the CDR3 is TGTGCCAGCAGTTTAATAGTCAGCAACAATGAGCAGTTCTTC. Residues: CASSLIVSNNEQFF.